This entry is about one T cell receptor (beta chain). Its target is not known. The data were obtained in a study of shared clonotypes between healthy human individuals. On the study more broadly: Donor ages ranged 18 to 49 years: two women, a few men. Study-wide results and limits: Relative to their counterparts shared across all four donors, non-shared clonotypes exhibited diminished generation probabilities.

Naive CD8 cells lacked CD45RO, underwent positive selection for CCR7 and left out terminally differentiated effector memory CD45RA+ cells. This CDR3 spans 16 amino acids. Germline V lookup: CDR1 LGHNA, CDR2 YSLEER. Trimming shortened V by 4 bases and J by 5 bases, and 21 bases separated the two germline ends. It was approximately 0.2 ug DNA, 33,000 or so T cell genomes, that sorted-subset replicate PCRs used. Clones were read by immunoSEQ multiplex PCR, and TCRdb kept only the in-frame ones, dropping some. The sample consists of around 1.9 million clones, about 92% of them appearing once. This rearrangement joins TRBV4-3 to TRBJ2-7, with D uncertain. The sequence was collected from a man aged 18 to 29 in good health. Some clones in this sample may be carry-over from other donors' samples. The sequenced sample was naive CD8+ T cells from PBMCs. The CDR3: CASSPSSGSLPDEQYF. Written as DNA, the CDR3 is TGCGCCAGCAGCCCCTCGTCAGGATCCCTCCCGGACGAGCAGTACTTC.